This TCR beta chain was captured by sequencing in a study of T cells after yellow fever vaccination (dated by TCRdb to between 2018 and 2020). Background on the whole study: The SMART-Seq v4 Ultra Low Input RNA kit was used to prepare libraries from fractions with low cell numbers. To track T-cell clones before and after primary and booster YFV17D yellow fever vaccination, bulk TCR alpha and beta repertoires were sequenced longitudinally. Two healthy male donors, one aged 18 to 29 and one aged 30 to 40 years, made up the cohort. Blood was collected at multiple timepoints before and after primary and secondary immunization, and bulk PBMC replicates and cell subsets were isolated.

The CDR3 sequence holds 12 residues, the cysteine and phenylalanine included. Only the CDR3 region is kept as DNA, spanning 36 bases read in frame from base 1. Compared with germline, V lacks 7 bases and J lacks 0 bases; bases without a gene match: 2. CDR1 and CDR2 are read off the germline V gene as SQVTM and ANQGSEA. This specimen's treatment or condition label, per the study, means: live attenuated yellow fever vaccine strain. At each blood-draw timepoint, two biological replicates of bulk PBMCs were obtained. PBMCs were isolated from peripheral blood using a standard Ficoll-Paque protocol. TriZol was used to extract RNA from bulk PBMCs, CD4 and CD8 fractions, and dextramer-positive and dextramer-negative fractions. Study-level results and caveats: The secondary T-cell response was found to be weaker but faster than the primary response, with a peak reached on day 5 rather than on day 15. A small fraction of clonotypes appeared in both the CD4 and CD8 compartments, likely as a result of convergent recombination. The study included only two donors, which limits how far the findings can be generalized. After the booster, most of the clones that had expanded following primary vaccination were detected again (roughly 97% of CD4 and 80% to 90% of CD8), which suggests that memory was broadly maintained. Because abundant contaminating clonotypes from the bulk population could be contained in FACS-sorted repertoires, computational filtering was required.

Sequenced on an Illumina NovaSeq 6000. Synthesis of TCR cDNA relied on 5'RACE template switching, a step that introduced a universal primer site along with unique molecular identifiers. cDNA synthesis was primed from both the TCR alpha and TCR beta constant segments. Libraries were amplified in two PCR steps, with sample barcodes and sequencing adapters added in the second step. Libraries were sequenced on Illumina HiSeq 2500 (2x100 bp) or NovaSeq (2x150 bp). In the authors' own workflow: Demultiplexing of reads and collapsing into UMI consensus sequences were performed with MIGEC, and V(D)J alignment was carried out with MiXCR. Using edgeR on replicate PBMC samples, clonotypes were called vaccine-responding if FDR was below 0.01 and the log2 fold change was above 5 up to day 15. Bulk clonotypes were assigned CD4 or CD8 identity according to which sequenced CD4 or CD8 repertoire held them at higher abundance. The public reads were reanalyzed by TCRdb: fastp trimming at Q25, MiXCR alignment, in-frame beta chains only. A single entry per CDR3 protein holds the most common genes and DNA from its merged rows. The V and J calls and clone size are TCRdb's, not the authors'. The sample table records a few hundred thousand distinct CDR3 sequences; about 4% of these occur just once. The top ten clones comprise 20% to 25% of the sample.

This clonotype was detected a few times. The target of this receptor is not known. There are no base qualities to consult, and no much larger clone falls within one base. This TCR was sampled from a man younger than 35 who received the YFV17D yellow fever vaccine. Here the chain combines TRBV29-1 and TRBJ2-5; 7 bases in between match TRBD1. This specimen was PBMCs, taken 5 days after the yellow fever booster vaccination. At the DNA level, the sequence is TGCAGCGGGGGACAGAACCAAGAGACCCAGTACTTC. This codes for CSGGQNQETQYF.